This T cell receptor beta chain was identified in a study of T-cell reconstitution after alpha-beta-depleted transplantation in children. A library of TCRbeta sequences, prepared with unique molecular identifiers, was generated. TCRdb fed the PCR reads into MiXCR, producing one record per CDR3 protein. This table holds roughly 100,000 distinct CDR3 sequences, roughly 7.7% found once. In its sample, this clonotype was seen many times. The sample here was PBMCs from the stem cell graft donor, taken from the stem cell graft. The sequence came from a human donor who donated a stem cell graft to a child with congenital amegakaryocytic thrombocytopenia.

The CDR3 is CASSDLGSGGMNTEAFF. The DNA for the CDR3 is TGTGCCAGCAGTGACCTGGGGTCAGGGGGCATGAACACTGAAGCTTTCTTT. The V gene is TRBV25-1, the J gene TRBJ1-1; 8 positions agree with TRBD1. The CDR3 contains 17 residues. The V gene's germline CDR1 is MGHDK and CDR2 SYGVNS. Trimming took 3 bases from V and 0 from J; bases not matched to a gene: 9.